This TCR beta chain was recorded in a study of blood T cells in healthy people across ages. With a J-beta primer mix and a sample-barcoded 5' primer, a second PCR ran about 6 to 11 cycles. TCRdb recomputed calls from the 5' RACE reads with MiXCR, one row per CDR3 protein. The sample yields over 1,300,000 distinct CDR3 sequences, around 55% seen once. Per the germline V gene, CDR1 is MNHEY and CDR2 is SVGAGI. V shed 3 bases and J shed 3 bases, with 11 bases lying between them. The CDR3 has 15 residues. Material for sequencing was blood. The gene calls are TRBV6-5 and TRBJ2-2, with D possibly TRBD1 on 5 matching bases. The clonotype originates from a man aged 18 to 30 in good health. The CDR3 DNA follows: TGTGCCAGCAGTTATGTTACAGGTCACACCGGGGAGCTGTTTTTT. The encoded protein is CASSYVTGHTGELFF.